This record covers a single TCR beta chain. TCRdb reprocessed the RT-PCR reads with MiXCR, giving one entry per CDR3 protein. This sample has approximately 200,000 distinct CDR3 sequences; about 40% occur once, and the top ten carry about 33%. This entry comes from a study of patients and donors after allogeneic stem cell transplantation. Trimming took off 3 bases at V and 1 base at J, with 9 bases between the two ends. The length of the CDR3 is 13 residues. Germline CDR1 and CDR2: GTSNPN and SVGIG (reference sequence). This sequence originates from a human donor who was either an allogeneic HSCT recipient or a stem cell or donor lymphocyte infusion donor (not recorded which). It is not recorded whose cells these are; they may come from a transplant donor. Source material: blood, either unsorted or a sorted T cell fraction (not recorded which). This chain connects TRBV30 to TRBJ1-1, with a weak D call TRBD1 (5 bases). The CDR3 DNA is TGTGCCTGGAGCCACCAGGGGAACACTGAAGCTTTCTTT. Translating gives CAWSHQGNTEAFF.